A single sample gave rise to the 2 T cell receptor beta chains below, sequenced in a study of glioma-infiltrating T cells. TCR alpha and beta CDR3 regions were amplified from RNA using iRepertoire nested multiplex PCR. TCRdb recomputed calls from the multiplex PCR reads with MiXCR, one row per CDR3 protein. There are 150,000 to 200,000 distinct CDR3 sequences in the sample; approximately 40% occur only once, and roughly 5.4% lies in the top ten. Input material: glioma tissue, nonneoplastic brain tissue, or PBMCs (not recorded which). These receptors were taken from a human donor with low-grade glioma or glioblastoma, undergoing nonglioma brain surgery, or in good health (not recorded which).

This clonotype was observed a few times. CDR3 in amino acids: CASSLVNAMNTEAFF. CDR3 DNA sequence: TGCGCCAGCAGCTTGGTAAATGCAATGAACACTGAAGCTTTCTTT. V gene TRBV5-1 combines with J gene TRBJ1-1; D remains unclear. From germline, CDR1 is SGHRS and CDR2 YFSETQ. The CDR3 runs to 15 residues. The V end was cut by 0 bases, the J end by 0 bases, with 9 bases between.

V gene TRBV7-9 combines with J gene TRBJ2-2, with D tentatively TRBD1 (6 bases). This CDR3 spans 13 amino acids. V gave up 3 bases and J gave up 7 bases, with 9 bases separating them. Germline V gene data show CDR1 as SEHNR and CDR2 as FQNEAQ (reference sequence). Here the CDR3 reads CASSLNRDGELFF. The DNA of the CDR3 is TGTGCCAGCAGCTTGAACAGGGACGGGGAGCTGTTTTTT.